Sequencing of this T cell receptor beta chain was carried out in a study of T-cell reconstitution after alpha-beta-depleted transplantation in children. Study-wide points: Several hundred rapidly expanded clones from non-depleted graft cells reportedly supplied alpha-beta T cells about two months post-transplant.

The germline V gene has CDR1 MDHEN and CDR2 SYDVKM. The CDR3 consists of 16 residues. Trimming removed 2 bases at V and 7 bases at J, with 18 bases between. Molecular barcoding with unique molecular identifiers was used for the TCRbeta library. TCRdb fed the PCR reads into MiXCR, producing one record per CDR3 protein. The table lists roughly 49,000 distinct CDR3 sequences, around 9% of them singletons. This clonotype was recorded at least ten times. Its target is unknown. The source material was PBMCs, mostly from graft donor cells, sampled 60 days after TCRalphabeta/CD19-depleted stem cell transplant. The receptor's source is a male patient aged 2 to 10 who had a stem cell transplant for chronic granulomatous disease, so the T cells may come from the graft donor. V usage is TRBV28 and J usage is TRBJ1-5; perhaps TRBD1 as D (6 bases). Here the CDR3 reads CASSLKGTPLKQPQHF. In nucleotides, the CDR3 is TGTGCCAGCAGTTTAAAGGGGACACCGTTAAAACAGCCCCAGCATTTT.